The 12 T cell receptor beta chains below come from one sample, sequenced in a study of T-cell reconstitution after alpha-beta-depleted transplantation in children. Unique molecular identifiers featured in how the TCRbeta library was prepared. TCRdb passed the PCR reads through MiXCR, listing each CDR3 protein once. This sample carries hundreds of thousands of distinct CDR3 sequences, roughly 17% of them seen once, and the ten largest clones take approximately 1%. The sample here was PBMCs from the stem cell graft donor, taken from the stem cell graft. These receptors were taken from a human donor who donated a stem cell graft to a child with acute myeloid leukemia.

This rearrangement joins TRBV25-1 to TRBJ2-4; 8 bases line up with TRBD1. There are 15 residues in the CDR3. Germline V lookup: CDR1 MGHDK, CDR2 SYGVNS. Unmatched junction bases numbered 4, after V lost 2 bases and J lost 4 bases. The CDR3 loop is CASSEPGTGKNIQYF. Written as DNA, the CDR3 is TGTGCCAGCAGTGAACCCGGGACAGGAAAAAACATTCAGTACTTC.

This clonotype was counted once. This chain uses TRBV27 with TRBJ1-1; the D is unclear. The V gene's germline CDR1 is MNHEY and CDR2 SMNVEV (reference sequence). This CDR3 contains 16 residues. V lost 2 bases, J lost 2 bases, and 15 bases lay in between. The CDR3 is CASSLIGVKGNTEAFF. DNA for the CDR3: TGTGCCAGCAGTTTAATAGGAGTGAAGGGAAACACTGAAGCTTTCTTT.

This clonotype has ten or more counts. The chain joins TRBV29-1 to TRBJ2-2; TRBD1 matches 9 bases. V was clipped by 4 bases and J by 6 bases; unmatched bases: 6. CDR3 length: 14 amino acids. Germline V gene sequence: CDR1 SQVTM, CDR2 ANQGSEA. CDR3 bases: TGCAGCGTTGCGGGGACAGGGAGTTCCGGGGAGCTGTTTTTT. Amino acids: CSVAGTGSSGELFF.

This clonotype was observed a few times. The rearrangement links TRBV7-2 to TRBJ2-1, with D perhaps TRBD2 (7 bases). CDR1 and CDR2 from the germline V gene are SGHTA and FQGNSA. The CDR3 totals 17 residues. Trimming stripped 3 bases from V and 1 base from J, with 16 bases between. The CDR3: CASSFAGGRTSYNEQFF. CDR3 sequence (DNA): TGTGCCAGCAGCTTTGCCGGGGGGCGGACGTCCTACAATGAGCAGTTCTTC.

This clonotype appeared many times. V and J are TRBV20-1 and TRBJ2-1, with D possibly matching TRBD1 (5 bases). V lost 0 bases to trimming and J lost 1 base, with 7 bases between them. CDR1 and CDR2 (germline): DFQATT, SNEGSKA (reference sequence). This CDR3 spans 14 amino acids. CDR3 DNA: TGCAGTGCTAGAGATTCAGGGTCCTACAATGAGCAGTTCTTC. The encoded protein is CSARDSGSYNEQFF.

The genes are TRBV20-1 and TRBJ2-7; D remains ambiguous. V gave up 6 bases and J gave up 1 base, with 10 bases separating them. Germline V gives CDR1 DFQATT, CDR2 SNEGSKA (reference sequence). This CDR3 is built from 12 residues. The CDR3 is CSAASGSYEQYV. For the CDR3, the DNA is TGCAGTGCAGCCTCCGGTTCCTACGAGCAGTACGTC.

This clonotype was found many times. V usage is TRBV29-1 and J usage is TRBJ1-1, with D possibly TRBD1 on 5 matching bases. This CDR3 is built from 13 residues. With 6 bases removed from V and 2 bases from J, the gap between germline ends came to 13 bases. Germline CDR1 SQVTM, CDR2 ANQGSEA. CDR3 protein: CSVAATANTEAFF. The CDR3 DNA reads as TGCAGCGTGGCGGCGACAGCAAACACTGAAGCTTTCTTT.

This clonotype was seen repeatedly, ten times or more. The chain couples TRBV29-1 to TRBJ2-3; 7 nucleotides align to TRBD2. The trim removed 6 bases at V and 3 bases at J, leaving 9 bases unmatched. CDR1 is SQVTM, CDR2 ANQGSEA, per germline. The CDR3 is 14 amino acids. Here the CDR3 DNA reads TGCAGCGTCAGACTAGCAGACAGAACAGATACGCAGTATTTT. Protein sequence: CSVRLADRTDTQYF.

This clonotype was observed at least ten times. The chain combines TRBV4-3 with TRBJ2-5; unclear D gene. The V gene's germline CDR1 is LGHNA and CDR2 YSLEER. V was pared by 4 bases and J by 5 bases, with 11 bases between. CDR3 length: 13 amino acids. CDR3 sequence (DNA): TGCGCCAGCAGCCGAATGACAAGGGAGACCCAGTACTTC. Encoded protein: CASSRMTRETQYF.

Concerning this clonotype: The junction differs from germline at one of its ends, possibly a read error. The V and J genes are TRBV20-1 and TRBJ1-2; a possible D gene is TRBD1 (5 bases). CDR3 length: 15 amino acids. Looked up from germline, CDR1 is DFQATT and CDR2 is SNEGSKA (reference sequence). The CDR3 DNA sequence: TGCTGTGCTTCGCCGCCCCAGGGACCTAACTATGGCTACACCTTC. Translating it yields CCASPPQGPNYGYTF.

This clonotype was counted between two and nine times. The chain recombines TRBV15 with TRBJ2-2; no definite D call. V shed 4 bases and J shed 0 bases, with 12 bases lying between them. The CDR3 length is 16 residues. CDR1 and CDR2 from the germline V gene are LNHNV and YYDKDF (reference sequence). The CDR3 here is CATSIRHLSNTGELFF. The DNA for the CDR3 is TGTGCCACCAGCATCAGACACCTCTCGAACACCGGGGAGCTGTTTTTT.

This clonotype showed up many times. The chain combines TRBV20-1 with TRBJ2-1, with 7 bases matching TRBD2. The CDR3 totals 15 residues. Looked up from germline, CDR1 is DFQATT and CDR2 is SNEGSKA (reference sequence). V was pared by 1 base and J by 1 base, with 4 bases of the junction left unmatched. CDR3 nucleotide sequence: TGCAGTGCTAGAGGGCGGGGGAGTTCCTACAATGAGCAGTTCTTC. This sequence encodes CSARGRGSSYNEQFF.